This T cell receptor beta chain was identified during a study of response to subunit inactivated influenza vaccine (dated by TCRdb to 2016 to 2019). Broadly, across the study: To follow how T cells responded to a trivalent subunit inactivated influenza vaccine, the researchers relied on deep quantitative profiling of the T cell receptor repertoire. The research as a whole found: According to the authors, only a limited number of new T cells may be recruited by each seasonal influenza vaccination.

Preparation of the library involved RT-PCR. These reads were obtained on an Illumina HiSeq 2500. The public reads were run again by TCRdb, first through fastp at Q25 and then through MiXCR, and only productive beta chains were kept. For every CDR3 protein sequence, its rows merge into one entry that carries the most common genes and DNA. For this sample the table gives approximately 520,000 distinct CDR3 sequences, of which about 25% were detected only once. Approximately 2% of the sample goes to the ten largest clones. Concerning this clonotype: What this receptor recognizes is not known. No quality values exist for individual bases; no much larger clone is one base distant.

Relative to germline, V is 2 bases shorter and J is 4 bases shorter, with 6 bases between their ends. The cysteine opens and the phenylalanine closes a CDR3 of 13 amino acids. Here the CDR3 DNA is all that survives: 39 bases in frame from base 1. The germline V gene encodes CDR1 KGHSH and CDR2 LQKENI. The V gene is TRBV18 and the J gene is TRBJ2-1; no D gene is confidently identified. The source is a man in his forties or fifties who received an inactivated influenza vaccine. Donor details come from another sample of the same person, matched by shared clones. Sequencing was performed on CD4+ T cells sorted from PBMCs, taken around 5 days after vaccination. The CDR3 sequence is CASSPWAYNEQFF. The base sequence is TGTGCCAGCTCACCATGGGCTTACAATGAGCAGTTCTTC.